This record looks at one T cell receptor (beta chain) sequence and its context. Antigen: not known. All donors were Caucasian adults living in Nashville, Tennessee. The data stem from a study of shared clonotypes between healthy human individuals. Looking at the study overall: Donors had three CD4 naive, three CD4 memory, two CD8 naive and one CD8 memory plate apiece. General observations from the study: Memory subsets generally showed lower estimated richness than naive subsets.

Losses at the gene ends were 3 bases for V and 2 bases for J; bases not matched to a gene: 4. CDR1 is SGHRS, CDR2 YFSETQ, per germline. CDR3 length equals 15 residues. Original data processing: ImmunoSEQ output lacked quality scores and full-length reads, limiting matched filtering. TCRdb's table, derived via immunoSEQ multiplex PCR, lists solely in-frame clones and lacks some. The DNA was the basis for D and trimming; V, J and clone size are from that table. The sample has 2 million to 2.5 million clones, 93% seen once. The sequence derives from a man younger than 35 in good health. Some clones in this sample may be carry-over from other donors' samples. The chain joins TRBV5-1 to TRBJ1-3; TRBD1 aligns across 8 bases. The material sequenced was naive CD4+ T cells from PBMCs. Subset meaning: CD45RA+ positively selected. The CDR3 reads CASSYQGAAGNTIYF. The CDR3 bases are TGCGCCAGCAGCTATCAGGGGGCGGCTGGAAACACCATATATTTT. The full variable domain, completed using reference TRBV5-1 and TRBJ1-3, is KAGVTQTPRYLIKTRGQQVTLSCSPISGHRSVSWYQQTPGQGLQFLFEYFSETQRNKGNFPGRFSGRQFSNSRSEMNVSTLELGDSALYLCASSYQGAAGNTIYFGEGSWLTVV.